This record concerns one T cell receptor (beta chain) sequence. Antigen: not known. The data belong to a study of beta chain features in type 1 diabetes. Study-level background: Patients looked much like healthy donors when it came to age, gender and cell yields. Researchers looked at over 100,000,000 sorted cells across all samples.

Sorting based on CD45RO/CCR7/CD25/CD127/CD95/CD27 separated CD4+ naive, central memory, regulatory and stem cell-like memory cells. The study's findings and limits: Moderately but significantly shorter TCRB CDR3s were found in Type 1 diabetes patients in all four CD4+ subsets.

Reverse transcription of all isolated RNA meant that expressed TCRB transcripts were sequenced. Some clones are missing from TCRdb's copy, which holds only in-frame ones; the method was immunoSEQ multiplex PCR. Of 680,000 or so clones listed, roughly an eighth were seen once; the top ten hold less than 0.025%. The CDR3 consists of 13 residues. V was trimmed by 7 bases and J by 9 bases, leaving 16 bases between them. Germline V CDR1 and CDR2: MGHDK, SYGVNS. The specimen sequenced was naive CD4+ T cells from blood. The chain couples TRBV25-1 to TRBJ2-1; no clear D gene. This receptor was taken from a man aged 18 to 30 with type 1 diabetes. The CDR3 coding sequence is TGTGCCAGCATGTCCTCGGAGTACGGTGAGCAGTTCTTC. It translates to CASMSSEYGEQFF.